Below, 15 T cell receptor beta chains from the same sample are listed, as sequenced in a study of shared clonotypes between healthy human individuals (TCRdb year 2020). The library was obtained by the immunoSEQ multiplex PCR assay. Held by TCRdb, this immuneACCESS table contains in-frame sequences only and omits some clones. Under half of the omission traces to an unresolved V gene where checked; the cause of the rest is unknown. This sample lists 2 million to 3 million clones; roughly 93% were detected once. In total, the top ten clones hold roughly 0.39% of the sample. Sample: naive CD4+ T cells from PBMCs. Explained via the paper, the cell subset or site label denotes: CD45RA+ positively selected. Receptors were obtained from a man younger than 35 in good health. Some clones in this sample may be carry-over from other donors' samples.

The V and J genes are TRBV7-2 and TRBJ2-1; D is possibly TRBD1 (5 bases). Germline lookup yields CDR1 SGHTA and CDR2 FQGNSA. V was cut by 2 bases and J by 3 bases, with 11 bases left in between. This CDR3 has 15 residues. This CDR3 is CASSLNPGFYNEQFF. CDR3 sequence (DNA): TGTGCCAGCAGCTTAAATCCAGGGTTCTACAATGAGCAGTTCTTC.

The chain couples TRBV6-5 to TRBJ1-3; D ambiguous. CDR3 length: 16 residues. Germline assignment: CDR1 MNHEY and CDR2 SVGAGI. V lost 3 bases to trimming and J lost 4 bases, with 16 bases between them. The CDR3 nucleotides are TGTGCCAGCAGTTATTCCCCCCCAACGGCGGGAAACACCATATATTTT. It encodes CASSYSPPTAGNTIYF.

The chain has TRBV5-1 and TRBJ2-7; 9 nucleotides agree with TRBD1. V shed 3 bases and J 3 bases; nucleotides not matched to a gene: 10. The germline V gene has CDR1 SGHRS and CDR2 YFSETQ. The CDR3 totals 16 residues. CDR3 sequence (DNA): TGCGCCAGCAGCTCCCGCCCCGGGACAGGGAGCTACGAGCAGTACTTC. It translates to CASSSRPGTGSYEQYF.

CDR3 nucleotide sequence: TGTGCCAGCAGCCCCCGGACTAGCGGGAGTCCAGATACGCAGTATTTT. It yields the protein CASSPRTSGSPDTQYF. V and J are TRBV7-3 and TRBJ2-3, with TRBD2 identical over 13 bases. The CDR3 length is 16 residues. In germline, CDR1 is SGHTA, CDR2 FQGTGA. The junction had 6 bases not matched to a gene; V was cut back by 5 bases and J by 4 bases.

CDR3 loop: CASRGQLATGELFF. As DNA, the CDR3 is TGTGCCAGCAGGGGTCAACTAGCGACCGGGGAGCTGTTTTTT. V is TRBV2 and J is TRBJ2-2; 7 bases are a match to TRBD2. V lost 6 bases and J lost 5; bases outside the gene matches: 6. The CDR3 length is 14 residues. Germline CDR1 and CDR2: SNHLY and FYNNEI.

This rearrangement joins TRBV10-1 to TRBJ1-3; a possible D gene is TRBD1 (6 bases). CDR1 and CDR2 from the germline V gene are WNHNN and SYGVQD (reference sequence). The CDR3 covers 15 residues. V was pared by 11 bases and J by 0 bases, with 17 bases between. The CDR3 bases are TGCGCCCTGGCCAAGGCAGGGGCCTCTGGAAACACCATATATTTT. Encoded protein: CALAKAGASGNTIYF.

The chain joins TRBV7-9 to TRBJ2-7; tentatively, D is TRBD1 or TRBD2 (5 bases each). With 8 bases removed from V and 4 bases from J, the gap between germline ends came to 15 bases. CDR1 SEHNR and CDR2 FQNEAQ come from the germline V gene (reference sequence). The length of the CDR3 is 13 residues. Here the CDR3 reads CASQGDGKYEQYF. In DNA, the CDR3 is TGTGCCAGCCAAGGGGACGGGAAGTACGAGCAGTACTTC.

Only one count was recorded for this clone. The V call is TRBV10-3, the J call TRBJ2-1, with 9 positions matching TRBD1. The CDR3 spans 16 residues. From germline, CDR1 is ENHRY and CDR2 SYGVKD. V shed 4 bases, J shed 6 bases, and the junction held 10 bases outside the gene matches. The chain's CDR3 is CAISGPGTGKRNEQFF. DNA of the CDR3: TGTGCCATCAGTGGCCCCGGGACAGGGAAGCGCAATGAGCAGTTCTTC.

The rearrangement links TRBV28 to TRBJ2-7; 9 bases are a match to TRBD2. There are 17 residues in the CDR3. Germline V lookup: CDR1 MDHEN, CDR2 SYDVKM. Unmatched junction bases numbered 17, after V lost 5 bases and J lost 6 bases. The CDR3 DNA reads as TGTGCCAGCAGTCCCCCCCGTTTCTTGCGGGAGGGCCCCGAGCAGTACTTC. It translates to CASSPPRFLREGPEQYF.

The gene calls are TRBV2 and TRBJ2-2, with 9 bases matching TRBD1. V was pared by 7 bases and J by 6 bases, with 6 bases of the junction left unmatched. The CDR3 runs to 14 residues. Germline CDR1 and CDR2: SNHLY and FYNNEI. CDR3 protein: CASTGQGIPGELFF. The CDR3 coding sequence is TGTGCCAGCACCGGACAGGGGATCCCCGGGGAGCTGTTTTTT.

CDR3 DNA sequence: TGTGCCAGCTCTCTGGACAGTTTTTCCGCTTTCTTT. Protein product: CASSLDSFSAFF. V is TRBV18 and J is TRBJ1-1; possible D gene TRBD1, 6 bases. The V gene lost 6 bases and the J gene lost 11 bases, with 16 bases spanning the gap. Germline lookup yields CDR1 KGHSH and CDR2 LQKENI. This CDR3 spans 12 amino acids.

The chain couples TRBV28 to TRBJ1-2; D might be TRBD1 (6 bases). The CDR3 is 16 amino acids. CDR1 and CDR2 from the germline V gene are MDHEN and SYDVKM. Trimming cost V 7 bases and J 4 bases, with 22 bases left between them. CDR3 region: CASISLSLDSLYGYTF. The CDR3 DNA reads TGTGCCAGCATTTCTCTATCTTTGGACAGCCTCTATGGCTACACCTTC.

This clone was counted once. The rearrangement joins TRBV2 to TRBJ2-7; perhaps TRBD2 as D (6 bases). The V gene lost 8 bases and the J gene lost 3 bases, with 11 bases spanning the gap. The CDR3 is 12 residues long. Germline CDR1 SNHLY, CDR2 FYNNEI. CDR3 loop: CASVTRSYEQYF. In DNA form, the CDR3 reads TGTGCCAGCGTGACTAGAAGCTACGAGCAGTACTTC.

This chain joins TRBV6-1 and TRBJ1-4; D is undetermined. The CDR3 contains 11 residues. The germline V gene encodes CDR1 MNHNS and CDR2 SASEGT. Trimming shortened V by 2 bases and J by 8 bases, and 3 bases separated the two germline ends. CDR3 loop: CASSEQEKLFF. The CDR3 bases are TGTGCCAGCAGTGAACAGGAAAAACTGTTTTTT.

V usage is TRBV19 and J usage is TRBJ2-1, with 9 bases fitting TRBD2. The CDR3 extends over 14 amino acids. Germline CDR1 reads LNHDA; CDR2 reads SQIVND (reference sequence). Trimming at V came to 7 bases and at J to 3 bases, leaving 4 bases not matched to a gene. This chain's CDR3 is CASKIAGVYNEQFF. Written as DNA, the CDR3 is TGTGCCAGTAAAATAGCGGGAGTCTACAATGAGCAGTTCTTC.